This TCR beta chain comes out of a study of blood T cells in healthy people across ages (dated by TCRdb to between 2014 and 2017). For the wider study: In model experiments, template switching captured roughly one uniquely barcoded TCR beta cDNA molecule for every two T cells. To avoid experimental bias, donors of different ages were spread randomly across the sequencing lanes. Using deep sequencing normalized with unique cDNA molecular identifiers, the study measured how TCR beta repertoire diversity changes with age. For two donors (one aged 18 to 30 and one aged 80 or older), the study analyzed two additional independent replicas of 1 million unique cDNA reads from the same blood draw. Four age groups were formed from the donors: young (average 16 years), middle-aged (around 37), aged (roughly 58) and long-lived (roughly 81).

Donors were under 40 systemically healthy Caucasian individuals from Russia aged roughly 6 to 100 years. About 10 milliliters of peripheral blood were collected from each donor into EDTA-treated Vacutainer tubes. Ficoll-Paque density-gradient centrifugation was used to isolate PBMCs, with at least 7 million per sample. Total RNA was extracted from PBMCs with Trizol reagent, with at least 5 micrograms obtained per sample. The percentages of naive CD45RAhigh/CD27high T cells were determined by flow cytometry on a PBMC aliquot from every donor. A word on this clonotype: Its antigen is not yet known. The input lacks base qualities; no much larger clone sits a single base away.

The CDR3 starts with the cysteine, ends with the phenylalanine, and has 16 residues. Solely the CDR3 DNA is kept, with 48 bases framed from the first base. V and J are trimmed by 5 bases and 0 bases, and the gene matches miss 5 bases of the junction. Via the germline V gene (reference sequence), CDR1 is SGHAT and CDR2 FQDESV. The method was 5' RACE. These reads were obtained on an Illumina HiSeq 2500. A second about 7 to 12 cycle PCR used a sample-barcoded 5' primer and a J-beta primer mix. Each TCR beta cDNA molecule received a unique molecular identifier from a template-switch 5' adaptor carrying 12 random nucleotides. Each sample yielded at least 3 million CDR3-containing paired-end reads. First-strand cDNA was synthesized from all RNA with the Mint cDNA synthesis kit, primed by a TRBC-specific oligonucleotide. All cDNA was treated with uracil-DNA glycosylase and then went through a first 18-cycle PCR with the universal primers M1SS and BC2_uni_R. As for how the authors treated the data: For normalization, 1 million high-quality reads were randomly selected from each sample, with every read carrying a distinct molecular identifier. Instead of being binned into consensus sequences, reads that shared molecular identifiers were thrown out. MiTCR, set to a Q25 quality threshold and the strictest error-elimination algorithm, was used for CDR3 identification, clonotype clustering and error correction. A nonparametric unseen species model using Euler transformation provided a lower-bound estimate of total TCR beta diversity. The raw public reads went through TCRdb reprocessing: fastp at Q25, MiXCR clone calling, in-frame beta chains kept. Entries that share a CDR3 protein sequence are merged under the most common genes and DNA. The V and J calls follow TCRdb's processing rather than the paper's. The sample includes a few hundred thousand distinct CDR3 sequences, with approximately 27% observed a single time. The ten top clones hold about 18% of the sample.

Broad study findings and their caveats: Observed TCR beta diversity correlated strongly with the percentage of naive T cells measured by flow cytometry. Estimates of total diversity from one million sequenced T cells were regarded as lower bounds and underestimates. Compared with the aged group, the long-lived group had more naive CD4+ T cells, fewer expanded clones and increased TCR diversity, suggesting age selection. As age increased, observed TCR beta diversity per million T cells dropped in a roughly linear way, and a significant reduction was already evident by age 40. Because donor CMV infection status was unknown, age-related changes in expanded clonotypes were potentially confounded. Since profiling was done on bulk unsorted PBMCs, naive and antigen-experienced compartments could not be conclusively compared.

This sequence uses TRBV11-1 and TRBJ2-1; 9 nucleotides in the junction match TRBD2. Sequenced material: blood. The TCR originated in a woman aged 70 to 79 in good health. CDR3 loop: CASSPLSGSSYNEQFF. Read as DNA, the sequence is TGTGCCAGCAGCCCCCTTAGCGGGAGCTCCTACAATGAGCAGTTCTTC.